This TCR beta chain was found in a study of shared clonotypes between healthy human individuals. Study findings and constraints: It was the few donors that limited the genetic and exposure-history diversity represented.

Sequencing used immunoSEQ multiplex PCR; TCRdb keeps in-frame clones, though not all of them. The sample records approximately 95,000 clones, under 80% being singletons. This clone was seen many times. Antigen unknown. Different DNA sequences within this sample yield the same CDR3. Germline V gene lookup returns CDR1 SEHNR and CDR2 FQNEAQ (reference sequence). V was clipped by 5 bases and J by 7 bases; unmatched bases: 11. The CDR3 consists of 15 residues. The sequenced material came from memory CD8+ T cells sorted from blood. As to subset: CD45RO+ cells pooled with CCR7-negative TemRA cells. The TCR was taken from a man aged 25 to 40 in good health. V gene TRBV7-9 combines with J gene TRBJ2-4; 7 bases match TRBD1. CDR3 nucleotide sequence: TGTGCCAGCAGCCGGACGTCGGGCAGGGGGAACATTCAGTACTTC. It encodes CASSRTSGRGNIQYF.